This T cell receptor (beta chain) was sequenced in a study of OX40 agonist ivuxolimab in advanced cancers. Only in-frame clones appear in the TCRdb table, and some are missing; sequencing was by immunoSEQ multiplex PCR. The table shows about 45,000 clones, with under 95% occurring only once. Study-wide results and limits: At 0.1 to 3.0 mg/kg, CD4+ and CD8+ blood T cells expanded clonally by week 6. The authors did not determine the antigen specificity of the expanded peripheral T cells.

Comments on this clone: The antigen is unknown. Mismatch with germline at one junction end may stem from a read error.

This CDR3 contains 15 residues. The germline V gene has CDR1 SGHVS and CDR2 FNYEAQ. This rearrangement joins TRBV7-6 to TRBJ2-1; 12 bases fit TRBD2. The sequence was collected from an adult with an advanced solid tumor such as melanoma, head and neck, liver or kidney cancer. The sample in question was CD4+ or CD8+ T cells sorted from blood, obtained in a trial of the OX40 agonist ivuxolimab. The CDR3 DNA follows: TGTGCCAGCAGCCTAGCGGGGGGGCAATGGGACGAGCAGTTCTTC. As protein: CASSLAGGQWDEQFF.